This T cell receptor beta chain was captured in a study of PD-1 blockade in classical Hodgkin lymphoma. Study-level points and caveats: Although disease activity or prior therapy may be involved, causes of the repertoire differences remain undefined.

Time point denoted: cycle 4 day 1 (C4D1), after less than 7 weeks of nivolumab. All patients experienced relapse after autologous stem cell transplantation, and brentuximab vedotin exposure was variable. It was by magnetic negative selection that CD4+ T cells were purified from thawed PBMCs. To note about this clone: Its specificity is not known.

The method was immunoSEQ multiplex PCR; TCRdb's version includes in-frame clones alone and lacks a portion of them. The repertoire holds around 28,000 clones, with about 85% as singletons. Trimming shortened V by 4 bases and J by 10 bases, and 14 bases separated the two germline ends. Germline V gene sequence: CDR1 SGHNT, CDR2 YYREEE (reference sequence). This CDR3 comprises 12 residues. The sequence came from a human donor with classical Hodgkin lymphoma. The rearrangement uses TRBV5-4 and TRBJ1-1; the D is unclear. The sample consisted of CD4+ T cells from blood, taken before the fourth cycle of nivolumab. CDR3 in amino acids: CASSPDRLIAFF. The CDR3 DNA reads TGTGCCAGCAGCCCGGACCGCTTGATAGCTTTCTTT.